This is a list of T cell receptor beta chains from one sample in a study of blood T cells in healthy people across ages. TCRdb redid the calling of the 5' RACE reads with MiXCR, one entry per CDR3 protein. The profile shows over 950,000 distinct CDR3 sequences, less than 45% of them singletons. The sample consisted of blood. These receptor sequences come from a man aged 18 to 30 in good health. CDR3s include the opening cysteine and the closing phenylalanine or tryptophan.

cdr3_aa j_call v_call
CASTRFPGERGSQPQHF TRBJ1-5 TRBV4-1
CASSIELSTDTQYF TRBJ2-3 TRBV6-5
CASSLGPDEYEQYF NA TRBV9
CASSHRESRGPAFF TRBJ1-1 TRBV27
CASSSTGYRNGYTF TRBJ1-2 TRBV12-3/TRBV12-4
CASSHVFGTSGQETQYF TRBJ2-5 TRBV3-1
CASTRGPSSGNTIYF TRBJ1-3 TRBV6-5
CVSSLELGSNQPQHF TRBJ1-5 TRBV4-2
CAINEGQSSYNEQFF TRBJ2-1 TRBV2
CSVDRGRTEAFF TRBJ1-1 TRBV29-1
CASSFGFTGTKTQETQYF TRBJ2-5 TRBV7-3
CASSLTGTGSNQPQHF TRBJ1-5 TRBV5-5
CASSSTGTKRSEQYF TRBJ2-7 TRBV12-3/TRBV12-4
CASSSRENTQYF TRBJ2-3 TRBV7-9
CASSLELAGGTGELFF TRBJ2-2 TRBV7-8
CASSLVHQGRDYGYTF TRBJ1-2 TRBV5-1
CSAVTEETQYF TRBJ2-5 TRBV20-1
CSASPRGLAVGDTQYF TRBJ2-3 TRBV20-1
CASSPMGDPYNEQFF TRBJ2-1 TRBV7-2
CASSSIHDNEQFF TRBJ2-1 TRBV27
CASSHRDTLQETQYF TRBJ2-5 TRBV7-2
CASSLGGSAEQFF TRBJ2-1 TRBV5-1
CAWSGRRLVTDTRYF TRBJ2-3 TRBV30
CASSFVQGNTGELFF TRBJ2-2 TRBV6-5
CASAPPRVTDTQYF TRBJ2-3 TRBV12-5
CSASAGVSYEQYF TRBJ2-7 TRBV20-1
CAISEIPGANTDTQYF TRBJ2-3 TRBV10-3
CAISAGGGGNEQFF TRBJ2-1 TRBV10-3
CASSEWSSNQPQHF TRBJ1-5 TRBV9
CASSRQGTRNEQFF TRBJ2-1 TRBV27
CAAGEAGTDTQYF TRBJ2-3 TRBV3-1
CASSAGRSANDGYTF TRBJ1-2 TRBV12-3/TRBV12-4
CASSALGTEAFF TRBJ1-1 TRBV9
CASSPSKGASYNEQFF TRBJ2-1 TRBV28
CASSGAYKETQYF TRBJ2-5 TRBV6-6
CASSYPVGPQHF TRBJ1-5 TRBV6-2/TRBV6-3
CASSYSWTGQETQYF TRBJ2-5 TRBV6-5
CASSFGGASEQFF TRBJ2-1 TRBV7-3
CASSQEGRVLSYGYTF TRBJ1-2 TRBV4-2
CASSSTGTLMGYGYTF TRBJ1-2 TRBV4-1
CVSSTQGGAVGNQPQHF TRBJ1-5 TRBV6-2/TRBV6-3
CASSQGASSYNSPLHF TRBJ1-6 TRBV4-1
CASSLGAGIEAFF TRBJ1-1 TRBV5-1
CASSIVESAGYGQYF TRBJ2-5 TRBV7-2
CAGSSFNGYTF TRBJ1-2 TRBV5-1
CSGAGTASYNEQFF TRBJ2-1 TRBV29-1
CSVEVGRTDTQYF TRBJ2-3 TRBV29-1
CASSFGLPNNEQYF TRBJ2-5 TRBV12-3/TRBV12-4
CASSAWDRGPADTQYF TRBJ2-3 TRBV5-1
CSARGPRGYTF TRBJ1-2 TRBV20-1
CASSVSGGEDTQYF TRBJ2-3 TRBV12-3/TRBV12-4
CASSQVLDRFNYGYTF TRBJ1-2 TRBV4-3
CASSVRDRDSGEAFF TRBJ1-1 TRBV6-6
CASSASRAAVLRGTEAFF TRBJ1-1 TRBV2
CSARVDASGGPNTGELFF TRBJ2-2 TRBV20-1
CASSQAVDGYTF TRBJ1-2 TRBV14
CASSQDFTGQKNIQYF TRBJ2-4 TRBV3-1
CASSLAGGPYNSPPHF TRBJ1-6 TRBV12-3/TRBV12-4
CASSPGEDTQYF TRBJ2-3 TRBV7-9